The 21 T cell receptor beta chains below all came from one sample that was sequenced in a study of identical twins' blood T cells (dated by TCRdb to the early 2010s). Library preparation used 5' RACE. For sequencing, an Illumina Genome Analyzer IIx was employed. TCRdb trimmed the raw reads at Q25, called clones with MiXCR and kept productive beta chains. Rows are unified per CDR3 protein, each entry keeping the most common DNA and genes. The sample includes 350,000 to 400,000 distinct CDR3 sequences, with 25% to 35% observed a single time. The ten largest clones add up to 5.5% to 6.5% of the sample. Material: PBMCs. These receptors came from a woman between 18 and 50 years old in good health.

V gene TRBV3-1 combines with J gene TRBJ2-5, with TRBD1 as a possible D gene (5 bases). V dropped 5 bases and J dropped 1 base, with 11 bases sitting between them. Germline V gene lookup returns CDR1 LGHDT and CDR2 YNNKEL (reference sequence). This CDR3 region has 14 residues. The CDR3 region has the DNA TGTGCCAGCAGCTCGATGACAGTCCAAGAGACCCAGTACTTC. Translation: CASSSMTVQETQYF.

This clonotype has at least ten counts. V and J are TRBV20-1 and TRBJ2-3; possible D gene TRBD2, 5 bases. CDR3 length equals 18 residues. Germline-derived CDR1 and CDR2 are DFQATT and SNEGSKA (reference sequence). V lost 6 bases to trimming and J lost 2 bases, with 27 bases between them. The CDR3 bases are TGCAGTGCCCGGTGGATGACGGGGAGCTGGGTAGACACAGATACGCAGTATTTT. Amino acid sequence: CSARWMTGSWVDTDTQYF.

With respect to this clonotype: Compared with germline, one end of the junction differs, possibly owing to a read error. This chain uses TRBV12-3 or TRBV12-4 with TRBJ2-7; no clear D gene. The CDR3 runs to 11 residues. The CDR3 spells CASSFAYEQCF. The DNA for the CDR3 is TGTGCCAGCAGTTTTGCGTACGAGCAGTGCTTC.

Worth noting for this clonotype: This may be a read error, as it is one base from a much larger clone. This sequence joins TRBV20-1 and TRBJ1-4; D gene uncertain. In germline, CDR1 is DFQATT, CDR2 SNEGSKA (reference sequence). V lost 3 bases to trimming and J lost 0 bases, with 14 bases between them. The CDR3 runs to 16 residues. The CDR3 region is CSARKRLPATNEKLFF. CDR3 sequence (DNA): TGCAGTGCTAGGAAGCGCCTTCCAGCAACTAATGAAAAACTGTTTTTT.

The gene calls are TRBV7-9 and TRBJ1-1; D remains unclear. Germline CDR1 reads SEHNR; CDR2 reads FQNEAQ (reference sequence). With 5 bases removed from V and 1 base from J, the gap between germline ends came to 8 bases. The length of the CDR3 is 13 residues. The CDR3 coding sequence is TGTGCCAGCAGCCTTAATTGGAACACTGAAGCTTTCTTT. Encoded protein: CASSLNWNTEAFF.

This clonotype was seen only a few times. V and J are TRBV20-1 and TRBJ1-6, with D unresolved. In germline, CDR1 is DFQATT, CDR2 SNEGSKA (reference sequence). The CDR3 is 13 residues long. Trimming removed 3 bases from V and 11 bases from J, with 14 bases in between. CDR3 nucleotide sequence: TGCAGTGCTAGGCCGTTGGGAATCGCACCCCTCCACTTT. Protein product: CSARPLGIAPLHF.

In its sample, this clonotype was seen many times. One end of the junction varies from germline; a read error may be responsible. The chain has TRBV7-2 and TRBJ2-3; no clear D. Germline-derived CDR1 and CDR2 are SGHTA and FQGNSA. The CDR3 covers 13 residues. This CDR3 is CASSLLGTDTQYF. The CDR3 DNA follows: TGCGCCAGCAGCTTGTTAGGCACAGATACGCAGTATTTT.

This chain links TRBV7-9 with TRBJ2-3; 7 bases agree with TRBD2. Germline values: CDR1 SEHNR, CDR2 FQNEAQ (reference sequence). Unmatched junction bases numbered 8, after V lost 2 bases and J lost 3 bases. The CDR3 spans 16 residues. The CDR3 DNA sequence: TGTGCCAGCAGCTTAACCGGGACTATTCAGACAGATACGCAGTATTTT. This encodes CASSLTGTIQTDTQYF.

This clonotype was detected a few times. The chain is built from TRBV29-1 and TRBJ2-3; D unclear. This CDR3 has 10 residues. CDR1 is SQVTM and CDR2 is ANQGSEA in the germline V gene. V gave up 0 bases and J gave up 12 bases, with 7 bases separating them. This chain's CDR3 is CSVEDRFQYF. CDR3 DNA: TGCAGCGTTGAAGACCGTTTTCAGTATTTT.

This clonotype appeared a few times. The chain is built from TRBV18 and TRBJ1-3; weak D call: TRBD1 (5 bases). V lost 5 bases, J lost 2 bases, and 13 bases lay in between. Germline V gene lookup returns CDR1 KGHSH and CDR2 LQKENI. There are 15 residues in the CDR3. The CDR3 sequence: CASSKRQNTGNTIYF. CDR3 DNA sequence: TGTGCCAGCTCAAAACGACAGAATACTGGAAACACCATATATTTT.

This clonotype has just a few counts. The DNA of the CDR3 is TGTGCCAGCAGCCATCCGGGGACAGGGTTTGAAAAACTGTTTTTT. Its translation is CASSHPGTGFEKLFF. This chain joins TRBV7-9 and TRBJ1-4, with 9 bases aligning to TRBD1. The germline CDR1 and CDR2 sequences are SEHNR and FQNEAQ (reference sequence). V dropped 5 bases and J dropped 7; count of bases not matched to a gene: 8. CDR3 length equals 15 residues.

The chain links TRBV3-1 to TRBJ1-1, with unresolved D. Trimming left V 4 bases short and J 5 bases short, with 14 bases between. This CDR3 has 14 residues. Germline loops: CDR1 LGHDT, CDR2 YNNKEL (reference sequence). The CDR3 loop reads CASSPRISGTEAFF. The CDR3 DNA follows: TGTGCCAGCAGCCCCCGGATCTCTGGGACTGAAGCTTTCTTT. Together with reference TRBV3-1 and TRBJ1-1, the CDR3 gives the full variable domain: DTAVSQTPKYLVTQMGNDKSIKCEQNLGHDTMYWYKQDSKKFLKIMFSYNNKELIINETVPNRFSPKSPDKAHLNLHINSLELGDSAVYFCASSPRISGTEAFFGQGTRLTVV.

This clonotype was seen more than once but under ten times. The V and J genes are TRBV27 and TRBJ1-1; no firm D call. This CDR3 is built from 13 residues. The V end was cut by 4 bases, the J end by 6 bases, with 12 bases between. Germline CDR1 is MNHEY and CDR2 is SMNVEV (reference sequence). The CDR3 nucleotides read TGTGCCAGCAGTTCCCCCAGTTTGTCTGAAGCTTTCTTT. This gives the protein CASSSPSLSEAFF.

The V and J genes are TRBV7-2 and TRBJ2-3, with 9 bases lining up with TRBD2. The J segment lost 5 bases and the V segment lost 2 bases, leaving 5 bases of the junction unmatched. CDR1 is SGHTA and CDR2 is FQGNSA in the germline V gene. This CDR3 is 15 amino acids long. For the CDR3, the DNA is TGTGCCAGCAGCTTAACTTCACTAGCGGGAGATACGCAGTATTTT. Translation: CASSLTSLAGDTQYF.

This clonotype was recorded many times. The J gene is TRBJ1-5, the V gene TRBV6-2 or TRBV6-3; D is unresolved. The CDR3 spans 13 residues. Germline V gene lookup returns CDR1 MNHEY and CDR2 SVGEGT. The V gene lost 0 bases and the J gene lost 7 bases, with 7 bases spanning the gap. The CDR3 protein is CASSYSTRQPQHF. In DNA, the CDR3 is TGTGCCAGCAGTTACTCGACTAGGCAGCCCCAGCATTTT.

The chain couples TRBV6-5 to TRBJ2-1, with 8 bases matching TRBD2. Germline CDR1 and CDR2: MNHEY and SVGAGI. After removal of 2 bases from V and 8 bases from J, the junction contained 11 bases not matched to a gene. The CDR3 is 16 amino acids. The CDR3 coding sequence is TGTGCCAGCAGTTACCCGGCGGGAGGCCCTCCCCATGAGCAGTTCTTC. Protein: CASSYPAGGPPHEQFF.

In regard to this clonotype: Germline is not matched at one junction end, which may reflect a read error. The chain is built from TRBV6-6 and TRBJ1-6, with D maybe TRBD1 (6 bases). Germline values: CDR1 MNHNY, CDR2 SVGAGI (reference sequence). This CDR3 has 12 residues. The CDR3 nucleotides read TGTGCCGGCAGTCCCAGGGGTTCACCCCTCCACTTT. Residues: CAGSPRGSPLHF.

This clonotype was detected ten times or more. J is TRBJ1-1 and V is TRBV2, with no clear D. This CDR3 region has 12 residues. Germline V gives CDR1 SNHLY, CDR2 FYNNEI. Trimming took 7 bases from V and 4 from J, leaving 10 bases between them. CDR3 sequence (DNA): TGTGCCAGCATGGACCGATTCACTGAAGCTTTCTTT. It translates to CASMDRFTEAFF.

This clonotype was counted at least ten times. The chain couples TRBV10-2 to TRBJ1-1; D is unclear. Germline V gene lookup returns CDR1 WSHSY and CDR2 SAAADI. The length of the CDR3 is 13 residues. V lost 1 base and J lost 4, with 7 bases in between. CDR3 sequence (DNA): TGCGCCAGCAGTGAGTTCCCAAGCACTGAAGCTTTCTTT. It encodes CASSEFPSTEAFF.

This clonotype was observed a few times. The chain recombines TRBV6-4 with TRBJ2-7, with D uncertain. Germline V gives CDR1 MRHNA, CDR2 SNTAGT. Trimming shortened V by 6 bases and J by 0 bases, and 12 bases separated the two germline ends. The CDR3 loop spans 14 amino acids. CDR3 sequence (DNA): TGTGCCAGCAGGGAAAGCGAAAACTCCTACGAGCAGTACTTC. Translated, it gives CASRESENSYEQYF.

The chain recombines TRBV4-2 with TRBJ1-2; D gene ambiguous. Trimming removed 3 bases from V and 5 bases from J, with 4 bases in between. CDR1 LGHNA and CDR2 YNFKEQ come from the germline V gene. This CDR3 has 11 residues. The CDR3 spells CASSQEYGYTF. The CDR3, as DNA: TGTGCCAGCAGCCAGGAATATGGCTACACCTTC.